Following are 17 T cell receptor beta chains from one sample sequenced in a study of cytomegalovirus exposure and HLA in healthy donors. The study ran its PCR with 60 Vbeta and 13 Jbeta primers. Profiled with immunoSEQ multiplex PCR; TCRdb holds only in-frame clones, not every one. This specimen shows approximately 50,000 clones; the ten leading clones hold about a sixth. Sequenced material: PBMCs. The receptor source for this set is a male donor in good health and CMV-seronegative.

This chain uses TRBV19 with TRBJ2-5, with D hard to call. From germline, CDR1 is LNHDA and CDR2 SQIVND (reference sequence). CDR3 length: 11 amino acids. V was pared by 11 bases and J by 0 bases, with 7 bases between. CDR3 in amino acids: CASAYQETQYF. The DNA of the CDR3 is TGTGCCTCAGCGTACCAAGAGACCCAGTACTTC.

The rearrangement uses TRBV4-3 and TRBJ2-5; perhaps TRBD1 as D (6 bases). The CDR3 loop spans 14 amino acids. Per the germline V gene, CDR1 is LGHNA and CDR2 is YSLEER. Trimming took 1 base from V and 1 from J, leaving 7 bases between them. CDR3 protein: CASSQGQVQETQYF. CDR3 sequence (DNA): TGCGCCAGCAGCCAAGGACAGGTCCAAGAGACCCAGTACTTC.

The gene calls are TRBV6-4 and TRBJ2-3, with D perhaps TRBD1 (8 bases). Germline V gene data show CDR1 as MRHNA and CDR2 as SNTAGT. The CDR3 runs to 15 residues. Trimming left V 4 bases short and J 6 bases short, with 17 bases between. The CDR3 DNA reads TGTGCCAGCAGTGCCGGGACAGGCGGGAGCGATACGCAGTATTTT. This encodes CASSAGTGGSDTQYF.

In nucleotides, the CDR3 is TGTGCCAGCTCCCCGGGCTACGAGCAGTACTTC. Amino acid sequence: CASSPGYEQYF. The chain has TRBV18 and TRBJ2-7; no reliable D call. Trimming stripped 6 bases from V and 3 bases from J, with 6 bases between. The CDR3 has 11 amino acids. Germline values: CDR1 KGHSH, CDR2 LQKENI.

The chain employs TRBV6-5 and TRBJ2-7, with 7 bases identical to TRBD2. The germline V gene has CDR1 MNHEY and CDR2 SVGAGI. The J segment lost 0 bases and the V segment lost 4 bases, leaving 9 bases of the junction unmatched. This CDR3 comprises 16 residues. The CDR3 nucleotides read TGTGCCAGCAGTTCTATGGGAGAGCGGGGCTCCTACGAGCAGTACTTC. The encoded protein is CASSSMGERGSYEQYF.

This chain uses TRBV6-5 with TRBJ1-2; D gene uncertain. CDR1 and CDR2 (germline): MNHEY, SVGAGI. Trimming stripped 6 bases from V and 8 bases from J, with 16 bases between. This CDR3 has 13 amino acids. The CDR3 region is CASSYREAEGYTF. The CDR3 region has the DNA TGTGCCAGCAGCTATAGGGAAGCGGAGGGCTACACCTTC.

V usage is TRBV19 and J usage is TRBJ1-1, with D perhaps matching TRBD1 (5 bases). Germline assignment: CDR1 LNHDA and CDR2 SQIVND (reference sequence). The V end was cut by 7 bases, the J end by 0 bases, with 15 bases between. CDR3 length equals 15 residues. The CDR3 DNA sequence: TGTGCCAGTATCCCCACGGGGGTCTTGAACACTGAAGCTTTCTTT. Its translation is CASIPTGVLNTEAFF. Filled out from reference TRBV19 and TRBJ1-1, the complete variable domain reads DGGITQSPKYLFRKEGQNVTLSCEQNLNHDAMYWYRQDPGQGLRLIYYSQIVNDFQKGDIAEGYSVSREKKESFPLTVTSAQKNPTAFYLCASIPTGVLNTEAFFGQGTRLTVV.

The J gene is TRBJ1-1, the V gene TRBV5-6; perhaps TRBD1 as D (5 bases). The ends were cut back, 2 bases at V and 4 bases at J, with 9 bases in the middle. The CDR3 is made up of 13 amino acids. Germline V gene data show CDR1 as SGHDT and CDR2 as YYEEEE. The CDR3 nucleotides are TGTGCCAGCAGCTTTGGGGGGGGCACTGAAGCTTTCTTT. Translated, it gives CASSFGGGTEAFF.

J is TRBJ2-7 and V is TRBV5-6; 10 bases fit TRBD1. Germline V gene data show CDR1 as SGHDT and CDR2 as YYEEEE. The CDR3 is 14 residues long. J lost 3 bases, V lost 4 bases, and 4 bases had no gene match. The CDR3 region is CASSRGTGVYEQYF. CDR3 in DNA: TGTGCCAGCAGCCGGGGGACAGGGGTCTACGAGCAGTACTTC.

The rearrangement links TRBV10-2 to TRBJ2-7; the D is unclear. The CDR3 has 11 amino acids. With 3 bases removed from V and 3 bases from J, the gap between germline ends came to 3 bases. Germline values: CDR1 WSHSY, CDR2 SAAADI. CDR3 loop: CASSDFYEQYF. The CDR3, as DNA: TGCGCCAGCAGTGACTTCTACGAGCAGTACTTC.

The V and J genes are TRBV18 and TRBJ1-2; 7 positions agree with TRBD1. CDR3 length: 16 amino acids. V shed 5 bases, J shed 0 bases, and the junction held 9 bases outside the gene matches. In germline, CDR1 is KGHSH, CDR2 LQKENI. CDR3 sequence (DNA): TGTGCCAGCTCATCCGGACAGGCGATTACTAACTATGGCTACACCTTC. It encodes CASSSGQAITNYGYTF.

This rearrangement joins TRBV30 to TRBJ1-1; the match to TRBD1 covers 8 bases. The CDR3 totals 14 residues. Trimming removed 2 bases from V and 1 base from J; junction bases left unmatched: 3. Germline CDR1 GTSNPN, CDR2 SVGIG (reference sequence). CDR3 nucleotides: TGTGCCTGGAGTCCCGGGACAGGGAACACTGAAGCTTTCTTT. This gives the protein CAWSPGTGNTEAFF.

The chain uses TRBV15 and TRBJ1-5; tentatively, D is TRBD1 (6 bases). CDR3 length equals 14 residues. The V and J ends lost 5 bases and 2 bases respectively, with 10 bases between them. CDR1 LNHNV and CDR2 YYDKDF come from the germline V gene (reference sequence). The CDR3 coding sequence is TGTGCCACCAGCGGATACAGGGGCAATCAGCCCCAGCATTTT. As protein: CATSGYRGNQPQHF.

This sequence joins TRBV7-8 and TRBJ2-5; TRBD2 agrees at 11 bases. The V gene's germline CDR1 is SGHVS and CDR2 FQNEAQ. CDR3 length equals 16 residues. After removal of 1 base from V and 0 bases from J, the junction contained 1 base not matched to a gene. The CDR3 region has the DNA TGTGCCAGCAGCTTAGGACTAGCGGGGTACCAAGAGACCCAGTACTTC. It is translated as CASSLGLAGYQETQYF.

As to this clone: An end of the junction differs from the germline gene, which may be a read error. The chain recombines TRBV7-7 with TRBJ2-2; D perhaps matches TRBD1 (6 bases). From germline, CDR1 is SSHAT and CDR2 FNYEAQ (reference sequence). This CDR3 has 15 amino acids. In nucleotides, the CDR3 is TGTGCTAGCAGCATCGGCCCGACAGGAGCCGGGGAGCTGTTTTTT. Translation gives CASSIGPTGAGELFF.

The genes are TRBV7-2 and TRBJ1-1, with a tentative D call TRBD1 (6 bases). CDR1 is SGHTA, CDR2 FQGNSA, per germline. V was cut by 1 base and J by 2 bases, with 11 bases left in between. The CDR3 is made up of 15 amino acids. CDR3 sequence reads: CASSLDWGRNTEAFF. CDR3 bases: TGTGCCAGCAGCTTAGACTGGGGGCGCAACACTGAAGCTTTCTTT.

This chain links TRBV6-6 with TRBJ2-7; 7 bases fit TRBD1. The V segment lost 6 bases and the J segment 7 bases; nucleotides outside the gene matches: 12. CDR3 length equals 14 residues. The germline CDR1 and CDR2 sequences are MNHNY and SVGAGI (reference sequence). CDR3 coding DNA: TGTGCCAGCAGCTCCCGGGACAGCGCGCGGGAGCAGTACTTC. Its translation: CASSSRDSAREQYF.